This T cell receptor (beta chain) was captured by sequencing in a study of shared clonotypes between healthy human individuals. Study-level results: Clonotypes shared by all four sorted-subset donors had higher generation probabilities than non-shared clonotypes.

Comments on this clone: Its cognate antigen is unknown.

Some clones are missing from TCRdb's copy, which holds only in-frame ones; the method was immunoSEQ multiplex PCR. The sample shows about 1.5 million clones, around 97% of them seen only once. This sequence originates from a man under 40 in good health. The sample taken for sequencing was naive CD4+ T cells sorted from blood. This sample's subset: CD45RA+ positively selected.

The CDR3 loop reads CASSPARKETQYF. The CDR3 nucleotides read TGTGCCAGCTCACCGGCCAGGAAAGAGACCCAGTACTTC. V gene TRBV18 combines with J gene TRBJ2-5; D uncertain. Germline V lookup: CDR1 KGHSH, CDR2 LQKENI. This CDR3 is built from 13 residues. The V end was cut by 3 bases, the J end by 3 bases, with 8 bases between.